This paragraph covers one T cell receptor beta chain sequence. Its antigen is still unknown. No base qualities exist here, and no much larger clone lies one base off it. As encoded in the germline V gene (reference sequence), CDR1 is PRHDT while CDR2 is FYEKMQ. Cut back by 8 bases and 6 bases, the V and J ends lie 18 bases apart. From its cysteine to its phenylalanine, the CDR3 spans 14 amino acids. The kept DNA is CDR3 alone, 42 bases in frame from the first base. This specimen belongs to a study of shared clonotypes between healthy human individuals (dated by TCRdb to 2018 to 2020). Regarding the complete study: A few men and two women, aged 18 to 49 years, made up the cohort. For each donor, three plates each were used for CD4 naive and CD4 memory, two plates were used for CD8 naive, and one plate was used for CD8 memory. To estimate repertoire size and how much clonotypes are shared between individuals, the study performed deep sequencing of blood TCR repertoires from a few healthy adults. To increase sequencing depth and limit assay-specific biases, different laboratories used diverse techniques to prepare libraries and sequence TCR repertoires. Each donor's leukapheresis produced roughly between about 0.8 and 8.9 billion PBMCs. General findings and caveats noted by the study authors: Pairwise subsampling led to the expectation that sequencing depth would affect the degree of clonotype sharing among donors. The genetic and exposure-history diversity represented was limited by the small number of donors. About 5% of naive CD4, 3.5% of naive CD8, roughly 2.5% of memory CD4, and over 0.35% of memory CD8 clonotypes were shared across several donors. Naive subsets generally had larger estimated clonotype richness than memory subsets did. Compared with non-shared clonotypes, clonotypes shared by all four sorted-subset donors had higher generation probabilities. Incomplete sequencing was indicated by rarefaction of sorted-subset datasets, despite the large sequencing depth. Sampling was restricted to blood, and TCR repertoires in tissue are likely to differ from TCR repertoires in blood.

Donors were healthy HIV-negative adults with no recently reported acute infections or vaccinations. All donors were Caucasian adults living in Nashville, Tennessee, USA. CD8 memory samples combined magnetically selected CD45RO+ cells with CCR7-negative CD45RA+ effector memory (TemRA) cells. Blood was obtained by leukapheresis, after which PBMCs were separated by Ficoll-Histopaque density gradient centrifugation and cryopreserved in liquid nitrogen vapor phase. Purity and quantity of every magnetically sorted T cell population were checked by analytical flow cytometry. Genomic DNA was isolated from every sorted fraction and measured by UV absorbance on a Nanodrop 2000c. Using the deep immunoSEQ assay, multiplex PCR amplified TCR CDR3 regions from genomic DNA. Extracted genomic DNA from each cell subset was spread evenly across all wells of several immunoSEQ 96-well plates, with each plate serving as a replicate. For sorted subsets, approximately 210 ng genomic DNA, equal to tens of thousands of T cell genomes, was loaded into each replicate PCR. Purified libraries were measured with a Qubit 3.0 fluorometer, size-checked on a Bioanalyzer 2100, and measured again with the KAPA Library Quantification kit. Each immunoSEQ 96-well plate was sequenced on its own single-read 150-cycle Illumina NextSeq 550 flow cell. Per the source publication's procedure: Because the immunoSEQ output held only junctional sequences and lacked quality scores, the filtering could not match the filtering applied to full-length reads. To assign V/J genes and CDR3, sequences were annotated against IMGT germline references using PyIR, a Python wrapper for IgBLAST v1.9. Reads were removed for weak V/J assignments (E-value above 1e-6), missing CDR3, stop codons, out-of-frame junctions, or ambiguous translated residues. V3J clonotypes were defined as sequences sharing an identical inferred V gene, J gene, and CDR3 amino acid sequence. Percentage overlap between repertoires was computed as shared unique clonotypes divided by the size of the smaller repertoire. RTK rarefaction, the Chao1 estimator, and Recon v2.1 estimates of unobserved clonotypes were used to assess repertoire richness. For all TCRbeta clonotypes obtained by the gDNA method from a handful of donors, generation probabilities were computed with OLGA. Here the immuneACCESS table is served through TCRdb, limited to in-frame sequences with V and J called. Missing clones are a known gap in these copies; in checked studies unresolved V genes cover under half, and the rest lacks a known reason. From that table come the V and J calls and clone size; the DNA was used to work out D and trimming. The sample profile shows approximately 710,000 clones; less than 95% of them were found once. Of the sample, 30% to 40% falls within the top ten clones.

This receptor was taken from a man younger than 35 in good health. Some clones in this sample may be carry-over from other donors' samples. The chain was built from TRBV13 and TRBJ2-3; TRBD2 is possibly the D segment (5 matching bases). The sequenced sample was memory CD8+ T cells from PBMCs. The intended sense of this specimen's cell subset or site label: CD45RO+ cells pooled with CCR7-negative TemRA cells. The CDR3 region reads CASGHRSPGDTQYF. The bases read TGTGCCAGCGGGCATCGGAGCCCGGGGGATACGCAGTATTTT.